These T cell receptor beta chains were read from a single sample in a study of T cell responses to AZD1222 COVID-19 vaccine. The data were produced by immunoSEQ multiplex PCR, yet TCRdb's version contains in-frame clones alone and is incomplete. The table has 150,000 to 200,000 clones, less than 90% seen once. The starting material was peripheral blood, obtained on day 0 of AZD1222 vaccination. The receptors were sampled from an adult in good health. Both conserved end residues are part of each CDR3. D genes are given only for firm matches. Some rows mark clone size as missing; the rest say once, few, many or name a class of expanded clone.

D: TRBD1
V: TRBV6-5
J: TRBJ1-5
size: .
CDR3: CASTGQGAFGQPQHF
DNA: TGTGCCAGCACCGGGCAGGGGGCTTTCGGTCAGCCCCAGCATTTT

D: .
V: TRBV5-1
J: TRBJ2-4
size: .
CDR3: CASSSTGLRALNIQYF
DNA: TGCGCCAGCAGCTCAACAGGACTAAGAGCACTCAACATTCAGTACTTC

D: .
V: TRBV5-1
J: TRBJ2-1
size: .
CDR3: CASSLVLGPEQFF
DNA: TGCGCCAGCAGCTTGGTTCTGGGTCCTGAGCAGTTCTTC

D: TRBD2
V: TRBV6-5
J: TRBJ2-1
size: .
CDR3: CASGKRGAGSNEQFF
DNA: TGTGCCAGCGGGAAGCGGGGGGCTGGATCCAATGAGCAGTTCTTC

D: .
V: TRBV30
J: TRBJ1-5
size: .
CDR3: CAWSPLEGGGNQPQHF
DNA: TGTGCCTGGAGTCCCTTGGAGGGAGGGGGCAATCAGCCCCAGCATTTT

D: TRBD1
V: TRBV30
J: TRBJ1-1
size: .
CDR3: CAWTGQAWGTEAFF
DNA: TGTGCCTGGACAGGACAGGCGTGGGGCACTGAAGCTTTCTTT

D: TRBD2
V: TRBV20-1
J: TRBJ2-1
size: few
CDR3: CSASRLAGGFYNEQFF
DNA: TGCAGTGCTAGTAGACTAGCGGGAGGGTTTTACAATGAGCAGTTCTTC

D: .
V: TRBV30
J: TRBJ2-2
size: once
CDR3: CASAGLTGELFF
DNA: TGTGCCTCTGCGGGCCTCACCGGGGAGCTGTTTTTT

D: TRBD2
V: TRBV7-3
J: TRBJ2-3
size: .
CDR3: CASSLGTSADTQYF
DNA: TGTGCCAGCAGCTTAGGGACTAGCGCCGATACGCAGTATTTT

D: .
V: TRBV7-3
J: TRBJ1-1
size: few
CDR3: CASSPLGGSTEAFF
DNA: TGTGCCAGCAGCCCCTTGGGGGGTAGCACTGAAGCTTTCTTT

D: .
V: TRBV15
J: TRBJ1-5
size: .
CDR3: CATSRDYFGQRGSFDNQPQHF
DNA: TGTGCCACCAGCAGAGATTATTTTGGACAGCGGGGTTCCTTTGACAATCAGCCCCAGCATTTT

D: TRBD1
V: TRBV9
J: TRBJ1-5
size: .
CDR3: CASSVGGGGQPQHF
DNA: TGTGCCAGCAGCGTGGGAGGGGGCGGCCAGCCCCAGCATTTT

D: .
V: TRBV6-6
J: TRBJ1-1
size: once
CDR3: CAGRDTINPEAFF
DNA: TGTGCCGGCCGGGACACCATAAACCCTGAAGCTTTCTTT

D: TRBD1
V: TRBV5-1
J: TRBJ2-7
size: .
CDR3: CASSPTGQGAYEQYF
DNA: TGCGCCAGCAGCCCAACGGGACAGGGCGCCTACGAGCAGTACTTC

D: .
V: TRBV2
J: TRBJ2-6
size: once
CDR3: CASSDAGANVLTF
DNA: TGTGCCAGCAGTGATGCTGGGGCCAACGTCCTGACTTTC

D: TRBD1
V: TRBV19
J: TRBJ1-3
size: few
CDR3: CASTRDRPGNTIYF
DNA: TGTGCCAGCACCCGGGACAGACCTGGAAACACCATATATTTT

D: TRBD1
V: TRBV5-4
J: TRBJ1-2
size: .
CDR3: CASITTPGQSNYGYTF
DNA: TGTGCCAGCATAACGACGCCGGGACAGAGTAACTATGGCTACACCTTC

D: .
V: TRBV4-1
J: TRBJ1-6
size: .
CDR3: CASSQSGTPGDSPLHF
DNA: TGCGCCAGCAGCCAATCCGGGACTCCGGGGGATTCACCCCTCCACTTT

D: .
V: TRBV9
J: TRBJ2-5
size: .
CDR3: CASSVDGRTGQETQYF
DNA: TGTGCCAGCAGCGTAGATGGGAGGACAGGCCAAGAGACCCAGTACTTC

D: TRBD1
V: TRBV9
J: TRBJ1-2
size: .
CDR3: CASSARTGSSGGYTF
DNA: TGTGCCAGCAGCGCTAGGACAGGATCTTCAGGTGGCTACACCTTC

D: .
V: TRBV6-2/TRBV6-3
J: TRBJ2-2
size: .
CDR3: CASSYGKGTGELFF
DNA: TGTGCCAGCAGTTACGGGAAGGGCACCGGGGAGCTGTTTTTT

D: TRBD1
V: TRBV29-1
J: TRBJ1-4
size: once
CDR3: CSVAQGAANEKLFF
DNA: TGCAGCGTTGCCCAGGGGGCCGCTAATGAAAAACTGTTTTTT

D: TRBD1
V: TRBV7-8
J: TRBJ2-7
size: .
CDR3: CASSFGTGTYEQYF
DNA: TGTGCCAGCAGCTTCGGGACAGGCACCTACGAGCAGTACTTC

D: TRBD1
V: TRBV11-2
J: TRBJ2-5
size: .
CDR3: CASSIGTVQETQYF
DNA: TGTGCCAGCAGCATCGGGACAGTCCAAGAGACCCAGTACTTC

D: .
V: TRBV2
J: TRBJ1-6
size: .
CDR3: CASRATGRDSPLHF
DNA: TGTGCCAGCAGGGCTACGGGTAGGGATTCACCCCTCCACTTT

D: .
V: TRBV11-2
J: TRBJ2-2
size: few
CDR3: CASSLYRRGTGELFF
DNA: TGTGCCAGCAGCTTGTATCGTCGGGGGACCGGGGAGCTGTTTTTT

D: .
V: TRBV6-5
J: TRBJ1-1
size: .
CDR3: CASNRDPVVAEAFF
DNA: TGTGCCAGCAACCGGGACCCCGTTGTGGCTGAAGCTTTCTTT

D: .
V: TRBV7-8
J: TRBJ1-1
size: .
CDR3: CASSRGPDEAFF
DNA: TGTGCCAGCAGCCGAGGGCCAGACGAAGCTTTCTTT

D: TRBD1
V: TRBV19
J: TRBJ1-1
size: .
CDR3: CATLSGTGMNTEAFF
DNA: TGTGCCACCCTATCGGGGACAGGGATGAACACTGAAGCTTTCTTT

D: TRBD1
V: TRBV19
J: TRBJ1-2
size: once
CDR3: CASSRTGGPNGYTF
DNA: TGTGCCAGTAGTCGGACAGGGGGCCCGAATGGCTACACCTTC

D: .
V: TRBV2
J: TRBJ2-1
size: .
CDR3: CASSEGSLYNEQFF
DNA: TGTGCCAGCAGTGAGGGTTCCCTTTACAATGAGCAGTTCTTC